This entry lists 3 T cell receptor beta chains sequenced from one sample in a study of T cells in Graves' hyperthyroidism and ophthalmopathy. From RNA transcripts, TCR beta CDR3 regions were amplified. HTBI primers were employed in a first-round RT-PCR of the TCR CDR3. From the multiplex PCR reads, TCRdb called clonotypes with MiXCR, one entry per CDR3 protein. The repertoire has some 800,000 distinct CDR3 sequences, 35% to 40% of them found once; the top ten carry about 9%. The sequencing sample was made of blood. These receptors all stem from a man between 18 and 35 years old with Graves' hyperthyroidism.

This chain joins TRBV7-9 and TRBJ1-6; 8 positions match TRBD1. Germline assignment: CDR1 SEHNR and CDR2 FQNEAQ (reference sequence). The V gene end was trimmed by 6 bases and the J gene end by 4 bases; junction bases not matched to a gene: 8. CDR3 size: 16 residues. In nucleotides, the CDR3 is TGTGCCAGCAGGGCAGGGGGCACGAGGTATAATTCACCCCTCCACTTT. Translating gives CASRAGGTRYNSPLHF. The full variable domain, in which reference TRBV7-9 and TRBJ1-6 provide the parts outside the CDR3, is DTGVSQNPRHKITKRGQNVTFRCDPISEHNRLYWYRQTLGQGPEFLTYFQNEAQLEKSRLLSDRFSAERPKGSFSTLEIQRTEQGDSAMYLCASRAGGTRYNSPLHFGNGTRLTVT.

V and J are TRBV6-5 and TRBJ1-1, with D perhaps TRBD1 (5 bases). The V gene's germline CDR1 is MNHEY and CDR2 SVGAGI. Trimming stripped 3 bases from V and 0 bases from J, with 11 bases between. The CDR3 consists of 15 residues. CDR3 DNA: TGTGCCAGCAGTTATAGGGGAAATTTGAACACTGAAGCTTTCTTT. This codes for CASSYRGNLNTEAFF.

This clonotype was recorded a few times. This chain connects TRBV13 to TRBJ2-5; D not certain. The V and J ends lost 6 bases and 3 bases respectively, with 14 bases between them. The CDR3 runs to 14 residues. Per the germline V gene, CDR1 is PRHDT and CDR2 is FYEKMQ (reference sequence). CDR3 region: CASSYDGSKETQYF. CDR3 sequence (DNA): TGTGCCAGCAGTTACGACGGGTCAAAAGAGACCCAGTACTTC.